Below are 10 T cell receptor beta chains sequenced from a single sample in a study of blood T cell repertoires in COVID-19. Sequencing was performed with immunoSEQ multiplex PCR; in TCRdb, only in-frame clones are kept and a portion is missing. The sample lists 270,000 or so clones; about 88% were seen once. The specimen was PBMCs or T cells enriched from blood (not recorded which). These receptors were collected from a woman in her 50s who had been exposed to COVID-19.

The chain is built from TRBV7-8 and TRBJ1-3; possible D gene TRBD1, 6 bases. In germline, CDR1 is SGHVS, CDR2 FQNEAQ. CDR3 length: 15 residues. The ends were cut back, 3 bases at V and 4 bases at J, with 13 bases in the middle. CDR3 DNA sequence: TGTGCCAGCAGCTTTCAGGCCGGGACAGGAAACACCATATATTTT. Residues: CASSFQAGTGNTIYF.

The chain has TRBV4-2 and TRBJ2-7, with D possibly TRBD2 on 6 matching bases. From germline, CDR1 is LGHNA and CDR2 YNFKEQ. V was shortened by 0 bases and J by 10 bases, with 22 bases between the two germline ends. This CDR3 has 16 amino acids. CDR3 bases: TGTGCCAGCAGCCAAGATAGGGGCGAGCCTAGCGACCCTCAGTACTTC. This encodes CASSQDRGEPSDPQYF.

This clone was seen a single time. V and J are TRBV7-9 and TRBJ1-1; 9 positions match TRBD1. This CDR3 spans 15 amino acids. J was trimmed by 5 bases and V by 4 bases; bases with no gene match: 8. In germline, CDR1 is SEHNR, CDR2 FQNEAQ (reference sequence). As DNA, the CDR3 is TGTGCCAGCAGCTCAGGGACAGGGTTGGGGACTGAAGCTTTCTTT. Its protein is CASSSGTGLGTEAFF.

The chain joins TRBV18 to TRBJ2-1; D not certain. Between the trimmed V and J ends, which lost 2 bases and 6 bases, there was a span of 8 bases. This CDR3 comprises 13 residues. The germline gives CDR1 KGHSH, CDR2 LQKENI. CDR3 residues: CASSPGRSNEQFF. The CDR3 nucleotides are TGTGCCAGCTCACCAGGGCGCAGCAATGAGCAGTTCTTC. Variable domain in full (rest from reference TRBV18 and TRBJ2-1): NAGVMQNPRHLVRRRGQEARLRCSPMKGHSHVYWYRQLPEEGLKFMVYLQKENIIDESGMPKERFSAEFPKEGPSILRIQQVVRGDSAAYFCASSPGRSNEQFFGPGTRLTVL.

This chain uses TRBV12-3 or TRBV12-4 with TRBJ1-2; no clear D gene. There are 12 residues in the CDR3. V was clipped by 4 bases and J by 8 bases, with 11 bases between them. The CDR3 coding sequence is TGTGCCAGCAGTTACCCGAACCGGGGCTACACCTTC. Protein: CASSYPNRGYTF.

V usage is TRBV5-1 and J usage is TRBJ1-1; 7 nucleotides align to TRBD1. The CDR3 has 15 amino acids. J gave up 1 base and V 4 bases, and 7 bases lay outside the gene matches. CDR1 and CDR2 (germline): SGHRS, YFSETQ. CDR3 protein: CASSIIQGTNTEAFF. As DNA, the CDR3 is TGCGCCAGCAGCATAATACAGGGGACGAACACTGAAGCTTTCTTT.

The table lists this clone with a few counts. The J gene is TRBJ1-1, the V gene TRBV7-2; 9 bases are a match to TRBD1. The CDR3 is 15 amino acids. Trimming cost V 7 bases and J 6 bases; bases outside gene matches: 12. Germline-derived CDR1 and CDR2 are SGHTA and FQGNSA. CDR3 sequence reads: CASKLWGQGSPEAFF. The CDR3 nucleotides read TGTGCCAGCAAGTTATGGGGACAGGGATCCCCTGAAGCTTTCTTT.

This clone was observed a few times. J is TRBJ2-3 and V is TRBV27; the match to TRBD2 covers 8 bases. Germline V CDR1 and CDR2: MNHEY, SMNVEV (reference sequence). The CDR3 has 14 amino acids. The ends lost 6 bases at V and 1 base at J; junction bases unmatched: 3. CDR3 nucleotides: TGTGCCAGCAGAAGAGCGGGGGGCACAGATACGCAGTATTTT. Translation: CASRRAGGTDTQYF.

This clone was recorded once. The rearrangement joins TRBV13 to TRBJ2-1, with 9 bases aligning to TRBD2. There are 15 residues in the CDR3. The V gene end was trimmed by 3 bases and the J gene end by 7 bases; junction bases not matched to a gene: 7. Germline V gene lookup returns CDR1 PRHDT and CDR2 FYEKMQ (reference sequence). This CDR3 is CASSLITSGFNEQFF. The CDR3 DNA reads TGTGCCAGCAGCTTGATTACTAGCGGGTTTAATGAGCAGTTCTTC.

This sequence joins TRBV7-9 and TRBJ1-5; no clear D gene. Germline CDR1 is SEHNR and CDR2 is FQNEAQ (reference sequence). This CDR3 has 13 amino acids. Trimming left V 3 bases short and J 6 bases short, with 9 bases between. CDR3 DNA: TGTGCCAGCAGCTTGGGCGAAAGTCAGCCCCAGCATTTT. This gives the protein CASSLGESQPQHF.